These 21 T cell receptor beta chains share one sample of origin, sequenced in a study of cytomegalovirus exposure and HLA in healthy donors. Primers for the PCR totalled 60 Vbeta and 13 Jbeta. The table came from immunoSEQ multiplex PCR; TCRdb's copy has only in-frame clones and leaves some out. This table has about 110,000 clones, over 60% appearing once. Source material: PBMCs. All receptors derive from a woman between 40 and 55 years old in good health and CMV-seropositive.

This clone has more than one count but fewer than ten. The chain carries TRBV21-1 and TRBJ1-4; TRBD1 is taken as the D call from the table, unchecked against the DNA. TRBV21-1 represents a pseudogene. The CDR3 runs to 17 residues. The CDR3 coding sequence is TGTGCCAGCAGCAAAGGGGTTAAGAGACAGCCGAATGAAAAACTGTTTTTT. Translation gives CASSKGVKRQPNEKLFF.

V gene TRBV19 combines with J gene TRBJ2-4; TRBD1 is a possible D gene (5 bases). V was trimmed by 6 bases and J by 6 bases, leaving 12 bases between them. Looked up from germline, CDR1 is LNHDA and CDR2 is SQIVND (reference sequence). The CDR3 contains 13 residues. CDR3 DNA: TGTGCCAGTAGCGCCGCTAGGGGAAACATTCAGTACTTC. Residues: CASSAARGNIQYF.

This chain connects TRBV19 to TRBJ2-1; 8 bases map to TRBD2. Unmatched junction bases numbered 4, after V lost 5 bases and J lost 4 bases. Germline loops: CDR1 LNHDA, CDR2 SQIVND (reference sequence). The CDR3 covers 14 residues. The CDR3 here is CASSPSGGYNEQFF. In DNA form, the CDR3 reads TGTGCCAGTAGTCCGAGCGGGGGATACAATGAGCAGTTCTTC.

The gene calls are TRBV7-9 and TRBJ2-5; no definite D call. Germline CDR1 SEHNR, CDR2 FQNEAQ (reference sequence). This CDR3 is 13 amino acids long. With 4 bases removed from V and 2 bases from J, the gap between germline ends came to 8 bases. The CDR3 bases are TGTGCCAGCAGCTCCCACAGACAAGAGACCCAGTACTTC. It is translated as CASSSHRQETQYF.

This chain uses TRBV2 with TRBJ1-3, with a tentative D call TRBD1 (5 bases). From germline, CDR1 is SNHLY and CDR2 FYNNEI. V lost 6 bases to trimming and J lost 2 bases, with 17 bases between them. The CDR3 has 16 amino acids. CDR3 amino acids: CASRAGGADAGNTIYF. In nucleotides, the CDR3 is TGTGCCAGCAGGGCGGGAGGGGCAGACGCTGGAAACACCATATATTTT. Full variable domain (rest looked up from reference TRBV2 and TRBJ1-3): EPEVTQTPSHQVTQMGQEVILRCVPISNHLYFYWYRQILGQKVEFLVSFYNNEISEKSEIFDDQFSVERPDGSNFTLKIRSTKLEDSAMYFCASRAGGADAGNTIYFGEGSWLTVV.

This clone is a singleton in its sample. V gene TRBV7-9 combines with J gene TRBJ2-7; D is perhaps TRBD2 (6 bases). V was trimmed by 5 bases and J by 3 bases, leaving 17 bases between them. Germline CDR1 SEHNR, CDR2 FQNEAQ (reference sequence). The CDR3 extends over 15 amino acids. The CDR3 spells CASSPGAGGLYEQYF. CDR3 coding DNA: TGTGCCAGCAGCCCCGGAGCGGGCGGCCTCTACGAGCAGTACTTC.

V gene TRBV15 combines with J gene TRBJ2-3, with D perhaps matching TRBD1 (5 bases). This CDR3 is 15 amino acids long. Trimming left V 3 bases short and J 5 bases short, with 15 bases between. Germline loops: CDR1 LNHNV, CDR2 YYDKDF (reference sequence). In DNA, the CDR3 is TGTGCCACCAGCAGCGCTAGGGGTGGGGTAGATACGCAGTATTTT. It is translated as CATSSARGGVDTQYF.

The rearrangement links TRBV2 to TRBJ1-5; weak D call: TRBD1 (5 bases). The V gene's germline CDR1 is SNHLY and CDR2 FYNNEI. Trimming cost V 7 bases and J 6 bases, with 16 bases left between them. There are 14 residues in the CDR3. CDR3 DNA sequence: TGTGCCAGCAATACCCCAGGGCCGGGTCAGCCCCAGCATTTT. Translating it yields CASNTPGPGQPQHF.

This clone came up a few times. The chain combines TRBV6-5 with TRBJ2-5, with D unclear. V lost 6 bases and J lost 7, with 15 bases in between. This CDR3 contains 13 residues. Germline loops: CDR1 MNHEY, CDR2 SVGAGI. For the CDR3, the DNA is TGTGCCAGCAGAGCCAACGGCCTAGGGACCCAGTACTTC. Its protein is CASRANGLGTQYF.

The V and J genes are TRBV6-6 and TRBJ1-3; D gene unclear. Germline V gene sequence: CDR1 MNHNY, CDR2 SVGAGI (reference sequence). The CDR3 runs 15 residues. V was clipped by 0 bases and J by 1 base, with 7 bases between them. CDR3 in DNA: TGTGCCAGCAGTTACTCGGCGGGTTCTGGAAACACCATATATTTT. Residues: CASSYSAGSGNTIYF.

The CDR3 is CASSLEAAGGTEAFF. The CDR3 DNA follows: TGCGCCAGCAGCTTGGAGGCGGCGGGGGGTACTGAAGCTTTCTTT. This chain joins TRBV5-1 and TRBJ1-1; weak D call: TRBD1 (5 bases). The CDR3 is 15 residues long. Germline-derived CDR1 and CDR2 are SGHRS and YFSETQ. V was pared by 0 bases and J by 5 bases, with 14 bases between.

The V call is TRBV7-3, the J call TRBJ2-5; D ambiguous. Germline CDR1 reads SGHTA; CDR2 reads FQGTGA. This CDR3 is built from 12 residues. Between the trimmed V and J ends, which lost 5 bases and 5 bases, there was a span of 9 bases. CDR3 protein: CASSPSRETQYF. The CDR3 DNA reads TGTGCCAGCAGCCCCTCTCGGGAGACCCAGTACTTC.

A remark on this clone: Additional DNA sequences in this sample encode the identical CDR3. The genes are TRBV7-2 and TRBJ1-3; 8 bases match TRBD1. The germline gives CDR1 SGHTA, CDR2 FQGNSA. V lost 0 bases, J lost 1 base, and 5 bases stayed unmatched. The CDR3 contains 17 residues. CDR3 in amino acids: CASSLAHRGTSGNTIYF. CDR3 nucleotide sequence: TGTGCCAGCAGCTTAGCACACAGGGGGACATCTGGAAACACCATATATTTT.

V is TRBV9 and J is TRBJ1-2; 7 bases align to TRBD1. Germline V CDR1 and CDR2: SGDLS, YYNGEE. The CDR3 runs to 14 residues. Germline trimming cut 3 bases from V and 3 bases from J; bases unmatched to any gene: 5. This chain's CDR3 is CASSEGQNDYGYTF. CDR3 nucleotides: TGTGCCAGCAGCGAGGGACAGAATGACTATGGCTACACCTTC.

The chain recombines TRBV29-1 with TRBJ1-1; TRBD1 aligns across 9 bases. CDR3 size: 13 residues. J was trimmed by 5 bases and V by 6 bases; bases with no gene match: 7. Germline V CDR1 and CDR2: SQVTM, ANQGSEA. For the CDR3, the DNA is TGCAGCGTCGTAGGACAGGGGTGGACTGAAGCTTTCTTT. Translating gives CSVVGQGWTEAFF.

The chain couples TRBV6-5 to TRBJ1-2, with D possibly TRBD1 on 6 matching bases. Germline V gene data show CDR1 as MNHEY and CDR2 as SVGAGI. The CDR3 covers 14 residues. The V and J ends lost 7 bases and 4 bases respectively, with 16 bases between them. The CDR3 coding sequence is TGTGCCAGCAACCACCGGGACAACCTCTATGGCTACACCTTC. Amino acid sequence: CASNHRDNLYGYTF.

The V call is TRBV2, the J call TRBJ1-1; the D is unclear. Germline-derived CDR1 and CDR2 are SNHLY and FYNNEI. The CDR3 runs 13 residues. Trimming stripped 2 bases from V and 2 bases from J, with 6 bases between. The CDR3: CASSENRNTEAFF. In nucleotides, the CDR3 is TGTGCCAGCAGTGAAAACAGAAACACTGAAGCTTTCTTT. The full variable domain, with the rest looked up from reference TRBV2 and TRBJ1-1, is EPEVTQTPSHQVTQMGQEVILRCVPISNHLYFYWYRQILGQKVEFLVSFYNNEISEKSEIFDDQFSVERPDGSNFTLKIRSTKLEDSAMYFCASSENRNTEAFFGQGTRLTVV.

This sequence joins TRBV7-6 and TRBJ1-1; 7 bases agree with TRBD1. This CDR3 region has 16 residues. Germline-derived CDR1 and CDR2 are SGHVS and FNYEAQ. The J segment lost 3 bases and the V segment lost 1 base, leaving 8 bases of the junction unmatched. The CDR3 sequence: CASSLGQGDYDTEAFF. CDR3 DNA: TGTGCCAGCAGCTTAGGGCAGGGGGATTATGACACTGAAGCTTTCTTT. Complete variable domain (other parts from reference TRBV7-6 and TRBJ1-1): GAGVSQSPRYKVTKRGQDVALRCDPISGHVSLYWYRQALGQGPEFLTYFNYEAQQDKSGLPNDRFSAERPEGSISTLTIQRTEQRDSAMYRCASSLGQGDYDTEAFFGQGTRLTVV.

CDR3 bases: TGCGCCACCATGGGAGGGATGAGCACAGATACGCAGTATTTT. Its protein is CATMGGMSTDTQYF. The rearrangement uses TRBV5-1 and TRBJ2-3; 7 bases are shared with TRBD2. Germline V gene lookup returns CDR1 SGHRS and CDR2 YFSETQ. The CDR3 totals 14 residues. V lost 9 bases and J lost 0; bases outside the gene matches: 7. Full variable domain (outside the CDR3, taken from reference TRBV5-1 and TRBJ2-3): KAGVTQTPRYLIKTRGQQVTLSCSPISGHRSVSWYQQTPGQGLQFLFEYFSETQRNKGNFPGRFSGRQFSNSRSEMNVSTLELGDSALYLCATMGGMSTDTQYFGPGTRLTVL.

Only a few counts were recorded for this clone. V gene TRBV11-3 combines with J gene TRBJ2-7; D is possibly TRBD2 (6 bases). The CDR3 is 14 residues long. The V end was cut by 1 base, the J end by 2 bases, with 9 bases between. The V gene's germline CDR1 is SGHNT and CDR2 YENEEA. CDR3 sequence reads: CASSLAGGTYEQYF. The CDR3 DNA reads TGTGCCAGCAGCTTAGCCGGGGGTACCTACGAGCAGTACTTC.

The chain is built from TRBV10-1 and TRBJ1-1, with TRBD1 matching over 8 bases. CDR1 and CDR2 from the germline V gene are WNHNN and SYGVQD (reference sequence). The CDR3 contains 17 residues. Trimming took 0 bases from V and 0 from J; bases not matched to a gene: 6. CDR3: CASSESYRGRMNTEAFF. The CDR3 DNA reads as TGCGCCAGCAGTGAGTCGTACAGGGGGAGGATGAACACTGAAGCTTTCTTT.